These 9 T cell receptor beta chains came from one sample sequenced in a study of T-cell reconstitution after alpha-beta-depleted transplantation in children. Their antigens are not known. Researchers prepared the TCRbeta library using unique molecular identifiers, the study reports. Using its own MiXCR run on the PCR reads, TCRdb lists one record per CDR3 protein. The repertoire includes about 300,000 distinct CDR3 sequences, 6.5% to 9% of them detected once, and approximately 9.1% sits in the top ten. Study findings and constraints: The main origin of T-cell counts and diversity one year after transplant was newly produced T cells.

The source material was peripheral blood, sampled 360 days after TCRalphabeta/CD19-depleted stem cell transplant. The receptors shown here come from a female patient between 2 and 15 years old who had a stem cell transplant for Fanconi anemia, so the T cells may come from the graft donor.

The sample holds many counts of this clonotype. The rearrangement joins TRBV3-1 to TRBJ2-1; 10 positions match TRBD2. The CDR3 consists of 19 residues. V lost 0 bases and J lost 0; bases outside the gene matches: 8. CDR1 and CDR2 (germline): LGHDT, YNNKEL (reference sequence). CDR3 sequence reads: CASSQDPGLAPSSYNEQFF. In DNA, the CDR3 is TGTGCCAGCAGCCAAGATCCGGGACTAGCGCCGAGCTCCTACAATGAGCAGTTCTTC.

This chain connects TRBV6-5 to TRBJ1-1; tentatively, D is TRBD1 (5 bases). The V end lost 3 bases, the J end lost 11 bases, and 19 bases lay between the germline ends. The CDR3 contains 14 residues. Per the germline V gene, CDR1 is MNHEY and CDR2 is SVGAGI. CDR3 amino acids: CASSYSGGSLGAFF. In nucleotides, the CDR3 is TGTGCCAGCAGTTATTCTGGGGGGTCCCTCGGGGCTTTCTTT.

This clonotype was counted many times. The V call is TRBV7-2, the J call TRBJ2-4; 11 nucleotides line up with TRBD2. Germline CDR1 and CDR2: SGHTA and FQGNSA. The CDR3 totals 17 residues. The trim removed 4 bases at V and 2 bases at J, leaving 7 bases unmatched. DNA for the CDR3: TGTGCCAGCAGCTCATACGGACTAGCGGGCCCCAAAAACATTCAGTACTTC. Translating gives CASSSYGLAGPKNIQYF.

This clonotype appeared many times. No DNA is shown, since the ends of the CDR3 on it are uncertain; the CDR3 is the one TCRdb lists. The chain links TRBV6-5 to TRBJ1-1; TRBD1 is the table's D call and was not checked against the DNA. The CDR3 is 14 residues long, ends included. Germline values: CDR1 MNHEY, CDR2 SVGAGI. The CDR3 here is CASSSSGTGTEAFF.

The V gene is TRBV18, the J gene TRBJ1-1; no definite D call. Trimming took off 3 bases at V and 1 base at J, with 12 bases between the two ends. In germline, CDR1 is KGHSH, CDR2 LQKENI. The CDR3 length is 15 residues. DNA for the CDR3: TGTGCCAGCTCACCGTACAAGGTGGGGAACACTGAAGCTTTCTTT. Its translation: CASSPYKVGNTEAFF.

This clonotype came up many times. V is TRBV6-5 and J is TRBJ2-6; no clear D. Trimming pared 6 bases from V and 2 bases from J, leaving 8 bases between. This CDR3 contains 14 residues. The V gene's germline CDR1 is MNHEY and CDR2 SVGAGI. CDR3 residues: CASSRGAGANVLTF. The CDR3, as DNA: TGTGCCAGCAGCCGAGGTGCTGGGGCCAACGTCCTGACTTTC.

In its sample, this clonotype ranks as medium-sized. V usage is TRBV4-1 and J usage is TRBJ1-6, with 7 bases aligning to TRBD1. Trimming removed 0 bases from V and 7 bases from J; junction bases left unmatched: 3. CDR3 length: 15 amino acids. CDR1 is MGHRA, CDR2 YSYEKL, per germline. In DNA, the CDR3 is TGCGCCAGCAGCCAAGAGACAGGGCTGAATTCACCCCTCCACTTT. Its protein product is CASSQETGLNSPLHF.

This clonotype showed up just a few times. The chain couples TRBV12-3 or TRBV12-4 to TRBJ1-1, with 9 bases aligning to TRBD1. The J segment lost 6 bases and the V segment lost 3 bases, leaving 8 bases of the junction unmatched. The CDR3 loop spans 15 amino acids. The CDR3 DNA is TGTGCCAGCAGTTTCGTCGGACAGGGGCGAGCTGAAGCTTTCTTT. Translated: CASSFVGQGRAEAFF.

Ten or more counts support this clonotype. The V and J genes are TRBV5-5 and TRBJ2-1, with no clear D. The CDR3 length is 14 residues. V was trimmed by 4 bases and J by 7 bases, leaving 15 bases between them. Germline-derived CDR1 and CDR2 are SGHKS and YYEKEE (reference sequence). The CDR3 nucleotides read TGTGCCAGCAGCGTGGCCAAAGGTCGGAATGAGCAGTTCTTC. Translated, it gives CASSVAKGRNEQFF.